These 32 T cell receptor beta chains were sequenced from one sample in a study of tumor-infiltrating lymphocytes in primary liver carcinoma. Unsorted bulk tissue of roughly 20-34 mg yielded co-extracted RNA and DNA. From approximately 450 ng total RNA, TCR beta cDNA was generated with a primer in the constant region. Nested multiplex PCR, run for three rounds with slightly modified ARM-PCR, yielded TCR beta libraries. The study ran its first two PCR rounds for roughly 10 cycles each, using TRBV1-TRBV30 forward primers and a C-beta reverse primer. In TCRdb, the multiplex PCR reads were re-called with MiXCR into one record per CDR3 protein. The top ten hold about 30% of the sample, which has some 51,000 distinct CDR3 sequences, about three quarters seen once. The sample taken for sequencing was liver tumor tissue from sampling region 3. Subset reported: tumor region T3, left-lateral pole. Every receptor here comes from a man aged 40-50 years with primary liver carcinoma and hepatitis B virus infection.

In its sample, this clonotype was seen many times. The chain recombines TRBV6-1 with TRBJ2-3; a weak D match, TRBD2 (6 bases). Germline V lookup: CDR1 MNHNS, CDR2 SASEGT. Trimming removed 6 bases from V and 5 bases from J, with 6 bases in between. The CDR3 runs 11 residues. In nucleotides, the CDR3 is TGTGCCAGCAGGCGGGAAGATACGCAGTATTTT. This encodes CASRREDTQYF.

On this clonotype itself: A much larger clone is a single base away; this may be a read error. The rearrangement uses TRBV28 and TRBJ1-4; maybe TRBD1 (6 bases). Germline CDR1 reads MDHEN; CDR2 reads SYDVKM. The CDR3 sequence is 14 residues long. The CDR3 DNA reads as TGTGTCAGTAGGGGGGCTGCCACTAATGAAAAACTGTTTTTT. This codes for CVSRGAATNEKLFF.

In the case of this clonotype: This may be a read error, as it is one base from a much larger clone. The rearrangement joins TRBV29-1 to TRBJ2-3, with 8 bases aligning to TRBD1. This CDR3 has 14 amino acids. CDR1 and CDR2 from the germline V gene are SQVTM and ANQGSEA. The chain's CDR3 is CNAGQGDIADTQYF. CDR3 coding DNA: TGCAACGCTGGACAGGGTGACATCGCCGATACGCAGTATTTT.

With regard to this clonotype: At one of its ends the junction is not consistent with the germline gene, which may arise from a read error. The chain links TRBV12-3 or TRBV12-4 to TRBJ1-1; the D is unclear. The CDR3 extends over 11 amino acids. The CDR3 DNA is TGTGCCAGCAATTTGCCAGGAGTGGCTTCCTTT. It specifies CASNLPGVASF.

This chain joins TRBV5-4 and TRBJ1-1, with 9 nucleotides matching TRBD1. CDR1 is SGHNT and CDR2 is YYREEE in the germline V gene (reference sequence). The CDR3 has 16 amino acids. J lost 4 bases, V lost 5 bases, and 12 bases had no gene match. CDR3 coding DNA: TGTGCCAGCAGTTCTGGTTCCGGGACAGGGAGCACTGAAGCTTTCTTT. This translates into CASSSGSGTGSTEAFF.

Of note for this clonotype: Its ends do not fully match the called genes, so a read error is possible. V and J are TRBV7-9 and TRBJ2-7; D uncertain. Germline V lookup: CDR1 SEHNR, CDR2 FQNEAQ (reference sequence). There are 12 residues in the CDR3. DNA of the CDR3: TGTGTCAGCAGCTCTCCTGGGTACGAGCAGTACTTC. This gives the protein CVSSSPGYEQYF.

The chain links TRBV6-6 to TRBJ1-1; TRBD1 is a possible D gene (5 bases). In germline, CDR1 is MNHNY, CDR2 SVGAGI (reference sequence). Trimming shortened V by 8 bases and J by 12 bases, and 28 bases separated the two germline ends. This CDR3 contains 15 residues. As DNA, the CDR3 is TGTGCCAGCTGGTCGGGGGTAGTGGCGCCCACTGGATCTTTCTTT. It codes for CASWSGVVAPTGSFF.

In its sample, this clonotype was seen a few times. This chain connects TRBV12-3 or TRBV12-4 to TRBJ2-1; TRBD2 agrees at 7 bases. This CDR3 has 15 residues. With V trimmed by 7 bases and J by 9 bases, 15 bases remained unmatched. Here the CDR3 reads CASTAPSGRESEQFF. Written as DNA, the CDR3 is TGTGCCAGCACCGCCCCTAGCGGAAGGGAGAGTGAGCAGTTCTTC.

Turning to this clonotype: This likely comes from a read error, as the CDR3 has no conserved phenylalanine or tryptophan at its end. This chain joins TRBV4-1 and TRBJ2-7; D uncertain. From germline, CDR1 is MGHRA and CDR2 YSYEKL. V lost 0 bases and J lost 1, with 13 bases in between. This CDR3 has 16 residues. The CDR3 loop reads CASSQDFNGSSYEQYI. The CDR3 DNA sequence: TGCGCCAGCAGCCAAGATTTTAACGGAAGTTCCTACGAGCAGTACATC.

As concerns this clonotype: Germline is not matched at one junction end, which may reflect a read error. The chain joins TRBV4-2 to TRBJ2-1, with 13 bases fitting TRBD2. The V gene's germline CDR1 is LGHNA and CDR2 YNFKEQ. The CDR3 has 16 amino acids. Written as DNA, the CDR3 is TGTACCAGCAGCGTAACCGGGACTAGCGGGGAAAATGAGCGGTTCTTC. It specifies CTSSVTGTSGENERFF.

Points on this clonotype: The CDR3 does not close with the conserved phenylalanine or tryptophan, likely indicating a read error. This rearrangement joins TRBV6-6 to TRBJ1-2; D call uncertain. The CDR3 length is 13 residues. Germline CDR1 MNHNY, CDR2 SVGAGI (reference sequence). CDR3 bases: TGTGCCGGCAGTTTCGTTCTTTTGGAGGTCTACACCTTA. Its translation is CAGSFVLLEVYTL.

Remarks on this clonotype: Lacking the conserved final phenylalanine or tryptophan, this CDR3 likely reflects a read error. CDR3 amino acids: CSVDGNSYNEQFY. The CDR3 DNA reads as TGCAGCGTTGACGGTAACTCATACAATGAGCAGTTCTAC. The chain employs TRBV29-1 and TRBJ2-1; D is ambiguous. V was clipped by 3 bases and J by 4 bases, with 10 bases between them. This CDR3 contains 13 residues. Germline lookup yields CDR1 SQVTM and CDR2 ANQGSEA.

This clonotype appeared a few times. An end of the junction differs from the germline gene, which may be a read error. J is TRBJ1-2 and V is TRBV29-1; TRBD1 matches 8 bases. In germline, CDR1 is SQVTM, CDR2 ANQGSEA. The CDR3 sequence is 13 residues long. As DNA, the CDR3 is TGCAGCGTTACAACAGGGGGGACGGGTGGCTACACATTC. This encodes CSVTTGGTGGYTF.

There are a few counts of this clonotype. A much larger clone is a single base away; this may be a read error. The rearrangement links TRBV29-1 to TRBJ2-1; perhaps TRBD2 as D (5 bases). Germline V lookup: CDR1 SQVTM, CDR2 ANQGSEA. The V gene lost 5 bases and the J gene lost 6 bases, with 11 bases spanning the gap. The CDR3 has 12 amino acids. The CDR3 DNA reads as TGCAGCGTTAACGGGGTAGGCAATGAGCAGTTCTTC. It translates to CSVNGVGNEQFF.

Worth noting for this clonotype: The junction does not match germline at one end; this may be a read error. This rearrangement joins TRBV10-3 to TRBJ2-1; no reliable D call. The CDR3 covers 14 residues. Germline CDR1 is ENHRY and CDR2 is SYGVKD. DNA of the CDR3: TGTGCCATCGGTGATGATAGGGTAAGGAATGAGCAGTTCTTC. This codes for CAIGDDRVRNEQFF.

This clonotype was found a few times. A clone one base away is much larger, so this may be a read error. This CDR3 is missing its conserved last phenylalanine or tryptophan, likely due to a read error. The V and J genes are TRBV6-5 and TRBJ2-1; 9 bases are a match to TRBD1. This CDR3 has 15 residues. J gave up 10 bases and V 8 bases, and 15 bases lay outside the gene matches. Germline V gene data show CDR1 as MNHEY and CDR2 as SVGAGI. This CDR3 is CASCTGGGMGGEQFL. DNA for the CDR3: TGTGCCAGCTGTACAGGGGGCGGGATGGGTGGGGAGCAGTTCTTA.

The CDR3 coding sequence is TGCGCCGGTAGCTTACTAGCGGGAGGCACAGATACGCAGTATTTT. Amino acid sequence: CAGSLLAGGTDTQYF. J is TRBJ2-3 and V is TRBV5-1; TRBD2 matches at 11 bases. This CDR3 spans 15 amino acids. V dropped 10 bases and J dropped 1; count of bases not matched to a gene: 8. Germline lookup yields CDR1 SGHRS and CDR2 YFSETQ.

In the case of this clonotype: The conserved closing phenylalanine or tryptophan is absent in this CDR3, likely reflecting a read error. This chain uses TRBV29-1 with TRBJ1-1, with no clear D. CDR1 and CDR2 from the germline V gene are SQVTM and ANQGSEA. V was shortened by 4 bases and J by 1 base, with 10 bases between the two germline ends. The CDR3 sequence is 13 residues long. The CDR3 sequence is CSVVYSSNTEAFY. CDR3 DNA: TGCAGCGTTGTGTACAGTTCGAACACTGAAGCTTTCTAT.

As concerns this clonotype: The junction does not match germline at one end; this may be a read error. The chain links TRBV11-2 to TRBJ2-5; TRBD2 matches 8 bases. Germline V gene data show CDR1 as SGHAT and CDR2 as FQNNGV. This CDR3 region has 17 residues. In DNA form, the CDR3 reads TGTCCCAGCGGCTTAGATAAGAGCGGGAGTTGGCAAGAGACCCAGTACTTC. Translated, it gives CPSGLDKSGSWQETQYF.

A note on this clonotype: A much more abundant neighbour one base away suggests this may be a read error. V and J are TRBV12-3 or TRBV12-4 and TRBJ2-7; the match to TRBD1 covers 9 bases. CDR3 size: 14 residues. The CDR3 region is CVSSLRDRDNEQYF. For the CDR3, the DNA is TGTGTCAGCAGTCTCCGGGACAGGGATAACGAGCAGTACTTC.

Details on this clonotype: Relative to the germline gene, one junction end is altered; a read error may explain this. The chain links TRBV7-9 to TRBJ2-7; a possible D gene is TRBD2 (6 bases). Germline CDR1 reads SEHNR; CDR2 reads FQNEAQ (reference sequence). This CDR3 comprises 15 residues. CDR3 amino acids: CASSRAAGGTHEQYF. The CDR3 nucleotides are TGTGCCAGCAGTAGAGCAGCGGGTGGGACCCACGAGCAATACTTC.

The count of this clonotype is one. The germline gene is not matched at one end of the junction; a read error may be the cause. The chain combines TRBV11-2 with TRBJ2-7, with D possibly TRBD2 on 8 matching bases. The CDR3 sequence is 15 residues long. The germline V gene has CDR1 SGHAT and CDR2 FQNNGV. CDR3 in DNA: TGTGTCAGTAGCCAATATTCGGGAGGGGGCTACGAGCAGTACTTT. Translation: CVSSQYSGGGYEQYF. Using reference TRBV11-2 and TRBJ2-7 for the parts outside the CDR3, the full variable domain is EAGVAQSPRYKIIEKRQSVAFWCNPISGHATLYWYQQILGQGPKLLIQFQNNGVVDDSQLPKDRFSAERLKGVDSTLKIQPAKLEDSAVYLCVSSQYSGGGYEQYFGPGTRLTVT.

This clonotype was counted a single time. In this CDR3 the conserved last residue, phenylalanine or tryptophan, is missing, so a read error is likely. The chain couples TRBV29-1 to TRBJ2-1; 8 bases are shared with TRBD2. The junction had 9 bases not matched to a gene; V was cut back by 0 bases and J by 8 bases. Per germline, CDR1 SQVTM and CDR2 ANQGSEA. CDR3 size: 15 residues. CDR3 nucleotides: TGCAGCGTTGAAGATAGAAGCGGGAGACTGGATGAGCAGTTCCTC. Translation: CSVEDRSGRLDEQFL.

As regards this clonotype: Germline and junction disagree at one end, which may indicate a read error. The genes are TRBV14 and TRBJ1-4, with D uncertain. CDR1 is SGHDN and CDR2 is FVKESK in the germline V gene. The CDR3 has 17 amino acids. As DNA, the CDR3 is TGTGCCAGCAGCCAAATCGTAGATGCTGCAACTAATGAAAAGCTGTTTTTT. It codes for CASSQIVDAATNEKLFF.

In this sample, this clonotype turned up many times. The J gene is TRBJ1-4, the V gene TRBV6-5, with 12 bases fitting TRBD1. Trimming removed 2 bases from V and 3 bases from J; junction bases left unmatched: 7. CDR3 length equals 18 residues. Germline CDR1 MNHEY, CDR2 SVGAGI. Here the CDR3 DNA reads TGTGCCAGCAGTTACCGTAAGGGACAGGGGGCTCCTAATGAAAAACTGTTTTTT. Protein sequence: CASSYRKGQGAPNEKLFF.

This clonotype was picked up one time. This CDR3 is missing its conserved last phenylalanine or tryptophan, likely due to a read error. The chain recombines TRBV11-2 with TRBJ2-2, with D perhaps TRBD1 or TRBD2 (5 bases each). This CDR3 has 17 amino acids. The germline V gene encodes CDR1 SGHAT and CDR2 FQNNGV. CDR3 region: CANSFDRGRVGTGELFL. The DNA of the CDR3 is TGTGCCAACAGCTTTGATCGGGGCAGGGTCGGCACCGGGGAGCTGTTTCTT.

In its sample, this clonotype was seen once. The rearrangement joins TRBV11-2 to TRBJ1-1; no clear D gene. Between the trimmed V and J ends, which lost 5 bases and 4 bases, there was a span of 20 bases. Per germline, CDR1 SGHAT and CDR2 FQNNGV. The CDR3 totals 16 residues. As DNA, the CDR3 is TGTGCCAGCAGCCAAGACTGGGTGGCGGTACTCACTGAAGCTTTCTTT. Translated, it gives CASSQDWVAVLTEAFF.

This clonotype came up a few times. The junction departs from the called germline gene at one end, perhaps through a read error. V usage is TRBV6-1 and J usage is TRBJ2-5, with 8 bases identical to TRBD1. Germline CDR1 MNHNS, CDR2 SASEGT. The CDR3 covers 15 residues. In DNA, the CDR3 is TGTGCCAGTAGTGAAGTAAGGACAGGGAGAGAGACCCAGTACTTC. Translated: CASSEVRTGRETQYF.

Remarks on this clonotype: The conserved phenylalanine or tryptophan is not found at the CDR3 terminus, so this likely reflects a read error. The chain couples TRBV6-5 to TRBJ2-3; no clear D gene. The CDR3 consists of 15 residues. Germline CDR1 reads MNHEY; CDR2 reads SVGAGI. Between the trimmed V and J ends, which lost 6 bases and 3 bases, there was a span of 16 bases. CDR3 residues: CASSQVGFGTDTQYS. CDR3 sequence (DNA): TGTGCCAGCAGCCAAGTAGGTTTTGGGACAGATACGCAGTATTCT.

In this sample, this clonotype turned up a few times. V gene TRBV11-1 combines with J gene TRBJ2-5; no clear D. CDR3 size: 10 residues. The V gene lost 5 bases and the J gene lost 4 bases, with 2 bases spanning the gap. The germline CDR1 and CDR2 sequences are SGHAT and FQDESV (reference sequence). DNA for the CDR3: TGTGCCAGCAGCGGAGAGACCCAGTACTTC. Its protein is CASSGETQYF. The variable domain in full, completed from reference TRBV11-1 and TRBJ2-5, reads EAEVAQSPRYKITEKSQAVAFWCDPISGHATLYWYRQILGQGPELLVQFQDESVVDDSQLPKDRFSAERLKGVDSTLKIQPAELGDSAMYLCASSGETQYFGPGTRLLVL.

As regards this clonotype: Germline is not matched at one junction end, which may reflect a read error. The chain employs TRBV11-2 and TRBJ2-1, with 8 bases lining up with TRBD2. The germline gives CDR1 SGHAT, CDR2 FQNNGV. CDR3 length equals 16 residues. The CDR3 sequence is CASSSDIGLAMGEQSF. CDR3 nucleotide sequence: TGTGCAAGCAGCTCGGATATCGGACTAGCCATGGGTGAGCAGTCCTTC.

To note about this clonotype: The junction does not match germline at one end; this may be a read error. The V gene is TRBV11-2, the J gene TRBJ2-6, with a weak D call TRBD1 (5 bases). The CDR3 is made up of 18 amino acids. Germline CDR1 and CDR2: SGHAT and FQNNGV. The CDR3 bases are TGTGCCAGTAGCTTAGGGCCAGGGCACAGATTTGGGGCCAACGTCCTGACTTTC. Translated: CASSLGPGHRFGANVLTF.